This T cell receptor beta chain was profiled in a study of T-cell reconstitution after alpha-beta-depleted transplantation in children. The authors prepared the TCRbeta library with unique molecular identifiers. TCRdb re-derived calls from the PCR reads in MiXCR, one entry per CDR3 protein. The data hold some 70,000 distinct CDR3 sequences, with roughly 4.5% observed a single time. The germline V gene encodes CDR1 SQVTM and CDR2 ANQGSEA. Trimming at V came to 4 bases and at J to 4 bases, leaving 20 bases not matched to a gene. CDR3 length: 19 amino acids. This clonotype appeared many times. The clonotype comes from a boy younger than two who had a stem cell transplant for acute myeloid leukemia, so the T cells may come from the graft donor. Sequencing used PBMCs, mostly from graft donor cells, obtained 180 days after TCRalphabeta/CD19-depleted stem cell transplant. This sequence joins TRBV29-1 and TRBJ2-2; 8 bases are a match to TRBD1. CDR3 nucleotides: TGCAGCGTTGGGATAAGGGACAGGACGCATCATTCTCCCACCGGGGAGCTGTTTTTT. Protein sequence: CSVGIRDRTHHSPTGELFF.